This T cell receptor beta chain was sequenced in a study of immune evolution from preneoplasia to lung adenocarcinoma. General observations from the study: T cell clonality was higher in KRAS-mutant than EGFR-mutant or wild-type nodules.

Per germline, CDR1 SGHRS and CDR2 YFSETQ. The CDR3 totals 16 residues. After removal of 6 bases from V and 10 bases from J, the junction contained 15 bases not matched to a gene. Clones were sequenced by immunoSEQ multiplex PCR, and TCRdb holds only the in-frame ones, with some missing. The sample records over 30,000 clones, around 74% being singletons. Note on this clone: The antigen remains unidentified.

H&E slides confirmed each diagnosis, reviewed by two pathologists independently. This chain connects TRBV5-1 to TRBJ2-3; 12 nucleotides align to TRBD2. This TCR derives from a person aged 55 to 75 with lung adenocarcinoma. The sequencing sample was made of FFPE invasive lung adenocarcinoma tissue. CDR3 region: CASMGLAGTHGGAQYF. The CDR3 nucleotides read TGCGCCAGCATGGGACTAGCGGGTACTCACGGTGGGGCGCAGTATTTT.